This T cell receptor beta chain stems from a study of T-cell memory formation after mild COVID-19. Across the study: TCR clusters showed largely donor specificity. Findings and caveats of the study: Contracting CD4+ clones lay largely in CM and EM, with CD8+ ones residing in EMRA. Certain responding clones were present in pre-infection memory, suggesting participation of cross-reactive memory.

Comment on this clonotype: Its specificity is not known.

The CDR3 sequence is 14 residues long. Unmatched junction bases numbered 0, after V lost 3 bases and J lost 2 bases. In germline, CDR1 is MNHEY, CDR2 SMNVEV (reference sequence). 5'RACE with constant-segment primers built TCRalpha and TCRbeta cDNA libraries with UMIs. TCRdb independently ran MiXCR on the 5' RACE reads; one entry per CDR3 protein. The table lists a few hundred thousand distinct CDR3 sequences, 7% to 10% of them singletons. The source material was PBMCs or a T cell subset sorted from them (not recorded which). The chain recombines TRBV27 with TRBJ2-1, with 8 nucleotides matching TRBD2. The source of this sequence is a man aged 18 to 35 who had mild COVID-19 (a few samples of this study predate the infection). Cell type and time point are not known. The CDR3 here is CASSFGGAYNEQFF. CDR3 nucleotide sequence: TGTGCCAGCAGTTTCGGGGGGGCCTACAATGAGCAGTTCTTC.